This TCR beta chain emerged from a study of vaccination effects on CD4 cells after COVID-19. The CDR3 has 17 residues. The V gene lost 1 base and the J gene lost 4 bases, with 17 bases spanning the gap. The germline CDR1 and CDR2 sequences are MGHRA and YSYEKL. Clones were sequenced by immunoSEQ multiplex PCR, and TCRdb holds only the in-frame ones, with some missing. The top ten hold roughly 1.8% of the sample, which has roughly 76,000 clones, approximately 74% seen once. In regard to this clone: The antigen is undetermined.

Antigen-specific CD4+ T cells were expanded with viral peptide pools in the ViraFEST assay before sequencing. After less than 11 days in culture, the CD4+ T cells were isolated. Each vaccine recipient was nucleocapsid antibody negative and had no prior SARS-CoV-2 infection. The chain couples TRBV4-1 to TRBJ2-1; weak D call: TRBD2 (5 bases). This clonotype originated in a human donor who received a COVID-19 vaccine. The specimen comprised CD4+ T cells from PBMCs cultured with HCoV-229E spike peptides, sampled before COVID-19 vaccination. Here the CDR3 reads CASSQVGGVARYNEQFF. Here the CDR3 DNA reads TGCGCCAGCAGCCAAGTGGGTGGGGTAGCGCGGTACAATGAGCAGTTCTTC.